This paragraph covers one T cell receptor (beta chain) sequence. Its cognate antigen is unknown. Profiling relied on immunoSEQ multiplex PCR, and the TCRdb table lists in-frame clones only, not all of them. The sample includes 75,000 to 95,000 clones, approximately 86% of them seen just once. This entry is derived from a study of T cells in localized non-small cell lung cancer. Findings and caveats of the study: When the top 100 tumor clones were examined, a median roughly 62 of them also appeared in the adjacent lung, which was paired and uninvolved.

The CDR3 spans 13 residues. The ends lost 5 bases at V and 5 bases at J; junction bases unmatched: 4. The germline CDR1 and CDR2 sequences are SGHVS and FNYEAQ. This rearrangement joins TRBV7-6 to TRBJ1-1, with 8 bases that match TRBD1. Sequences were derived from peripheral blood, sampled before any cancer treatment. This receptor was identified in a man aged 35-69 years with stage I squamous cell lung carcinoma. The CDR3 DNA reads as TGTGCCAGCAGCCCCTGGACAGGGACTGAAGCTTTCTTT. It specifies CASSPWTGTEAFF.